These 27 T cell receptor beta chains share one sample of origin, sequenced in a study of T cell responses to AZD1222 COVID-19 vaccine. Libraries were prepared by immunoSEQ multiplex PCR; TCRdb keeps only in-frame clonotypes and omits some of them. The data show approximately 85,000 clones, roughly 90% seen once. The source was peripheral blood, collected on day 0 of AZD1222 vaccination. These receptors were obtained from an adult in good health.

The CDR3 reads CAIKDTGSGNTIYF. Written as DNA, the CDR3 is TGTGCCATCAAAGACACCGGCTCTGGAAACACCATATATTTT. The chain is built from TRBV10-3 and TRBJ1-3; D call uncertain. V was shortened by 7 bases and J by 0 bases, with 10 bases between the two germline ends. The CDR3 length is 14 residues. The germline V gene encodes CDR1 ENHRY and CDR2 SYGVKD.

CDR3 coding DNA: TGTGCCAGCAAGGAGGCAGGAGACGACTATGGCTACACCTTC. Amino acid sequence: CASKEAGDDYGYTF. This chain joins TRBV28 and TRBJ1-2; D uncertain. The CDR3 sequence is 14 residues long. The V end was cut by 7 bases, the J end by 3 bases, with 15 bases between. CDR1 is MDHEN, CDR2 SYDVKM, per germline.

This chain connects TRBV7-8 to TRBJ1-4; TRBD1 might be the D (5 bases). CDR1 and CDR2 from the germline V gene are SGHVS and FQNEAQ. CDR3 length: 14 residues. Trimming stripped 4 bases from V and 5 bases from J, with 11 bases between. The CDR3 here is CASSSGRLNEKLFF. DNA of the CDR3: TGTGCCAGCAGCTCGGGACGTCTAAATGAAAAACTGTTTTTT.

Remarks on this clone: This CDR3 is also generated by other DNA sequences in the sample. The V gene is TRBV28, the J gene TRBJ1-5; D is ambiguous. Germline assignment: CDR1 MDHEN and CDR2 SYDVKM. Trimming shortened V by 2 bases and J by 0 bases, and 14 bases separated the two germline ends. The CDR3 is made up of 17 amino acids. CDR3 sequence reads: CASSLGNRAYSNQPQHF. CDR3 sequence (DNA): TGTGCCAGCAGTTTAGGGAATAGGGCTTATAGCAATCAGCCCCAGCATTTT. Full variable domain (missing parts from reference TRBV28 and TRBJ1-5): DVKVTQSSRYLVKRTGEKVFLECVQDMDHENMFWYRQDPGLGLRLIYFSYDVKMKEKGDIPEGYSVSREKKERFSLILESASTNQTSMYLCASSLGNRAYSNQPQHFGDGTRLSIL.

This chain connects TRBV4-2 to TRBJ1-2; 8 nucleotides align to TRBD1. Germline values: CDR1 LGHNA, CDR2 YNFKEQ. With V trimmed by 1 base and J by 7 bases, 8 bases remained unmatched. The CDR3 is made up of 15 amino acids. The CDR3 DNA reads as TGTGCCAGCAGCCAAGGCTTAGGACAGGGAATTGGCTACACCTTC. Its translation is CASSQGLGQGIGYTF.

This clone was seen only once. V is TRBV3-1 (or the pseudogene TRBV3-2) and J is TRBJ1-6; D is unclear. The germline CDR1 and CDR2 sequences are LGHDT and YNNKEL (reference sequence). This CDR3 has 12 amino acids. Trimming shortened V by 1 base and J by 13 bases, and 8 bases separated the two germline ends. As DNA, the CDR3 is TGTGCCAGCAGCCAAGGGAGCCTCCCCCTCCACTTT. Protein product: CASSQGSLPLHF.

This chain joins TRBV27 and TRBJ2-2; D perhaps matches TRBD2 (5 bases). Germline assignment: CDR1 MNHEY and CDR2 SMNVEV (reference sequence). This CDR3 spans 14 amino acids. V lost 3 bases to trimming and J lost 5 bases, with 10 bases between them. The CDR3 DNA reads TGTGCCAGCAGTTTCTCGTGGACTACCGGGGAGCTGTTTTTT. Its protein product is CASSFSWTTGELFF.

The chain uses TRBV7-2 and TRBJ2-7, with a weak D call TRBD1 (5 bases). This CDR3 is 14 amino acids long. The germline gives CDR1 SGHTA, CDR2 FQGNSA. V dropped 0 bases and J dropped 3 bases, with 9 bases sitting between them. CDR3 region: CASSLARRDYEQYF. DNA of the CDR3: TGTGCCAGCAGCTTAGCGCGCAGGGACTACGAGCAGTACTTC.

V gene TRBV27 combines with J gene TRBJ1-6; D is uncertain. Germline-derived CDR1 and CDR2 are MNHEY and SMNVEV (reference sequence). CDR3 length: 15 residues. V lost 10 bases to trimming and J lost 3 bases, with 16 bases between them. DNA of the CDR3: TGTGCCACCCCCGCCCAGGTTTACTATAATTCACCCCTCCACTTT. The encoded protein is CATPAQVYYNSPLHF.

The sample holds a few counts of this clone. The chain carries TRBV7-3 and TRBJ1-1, with D perhaps matching TRBD1 (6 bases). The germline V gene has CDR1 SGHTA and CDR2 FQGTGA. V lost 6 bases, J lost 3 bases, and 14 bases lay in between. The CDR3 has 14 residues. CDR3 amino acids: CASSSGVWDTEAFF. The CDR3 coding sequence is TGTGCCAGCAGTTCAGGGGTATGGGACACTGAAGCTTTCTTT.

V is TRBV3-1 (or the pseudogene TRBV3-2) and J is TRBJ2-2; 9 bases fit TRBD2. CDR1 is LGHDT and CDR2 is YNNKEL in the germline V gene (reference sequence). Trimming removed 3 bases from V and 7 bases from J; junction bases left unmatched: 9. The CDR3 runs 16 residues. DNA of the CDR3: TGTGCCAGCAGCCACGGGACAGCGGGAGGAGTCGGGGAGCTGTTTTTT. This sequence encodes CASSHGTAGGVGELFF.

This sequence joins TRBV6-6 and TRBJ2-5; 13 bases agree with TRBD2. CDR1 and CDR2 (germline): MNHNY, SVGAGI (reference sequence). The V segment lost 5 bases and the J segment 4 bases; nucleotides outside the gene matches: 13. The CDR3 totals 18 residues. The CDR3 coding sequence is TGTGCCAGCAGTCTATATCGACTAGCGGGGGGTAACAGAGAGACCCAGTACTTC. The encoded protein is CASSLYRLAGGNRETQYF.

This chain uses TRBV28 with TRBJ1-2, with D tentatively TRBD1 (5 bases). This CDR3 is 13 amino acids long. Deletions cut 2 bases from V and 8 bases from J, with 12 bases between. CDR1 is MDHEN, CDR2 SYDVKM, per germline. Here the CDR3 DNA reads TGTGCCAGCAGTTTACTTGGGGGAGGGGGCTACACCTTC. It codes for CASSLLGGGGYTF.

This chain links TRBV25-1 with TRBJ2-1; 10 nucleotides align to TRBD2. Germline V gives CDR1 MGHDK, CDR2 SYGVNS. Trimming at V came to 5 bases and at J to 4 bases, leaving 5 bases not matched to a gene. The length of the CDR3 is 15 residues. The CDR3 bases are TGTGCCAGCAGTCCCCAAGCGGGAGGGTACAATGAGCAGTTCTTC. It encodes CASSPQAGGYNEQFF.

This clone was observed a single time. V is TRBV7-9 and J is TRBJ2-3; 8 nucleotides line up with TRBD1. Germline CDR1 SEHNR, CDR2 FQNEAQ (reference sequence). The CDR3 covers 15 residues. J gave up 4 bases and V 6 bases, and 9 bases lay outside the gene matches. The chain's CDR3 is CASRIEDRAADTQYF. The DNA for the CDR3 is TGTGCCAGCAGGATTGAGGACAGGGCAGCAGATACGCAGTATTTT.

The chain combines TRBV19 with TRBJ1-5, with TRBD1 as a possible D gene (5 bases). CDR3 size: 14 residues. Germline V gene lookup returns CDR1 LNHDA and CDR2 SQIVND (reference sequence). With 7 bases removed from V and 7 bases from J, the gap between germline ends came to 17 bases. In DNA, the CDR3 is TGTGCCAGTACCCCGGGACCTAGGGCACAGCCCCAGCATTTT. Residues: CASTPGPRAQPQHF.

The rearrangement joins TRBV28 to TRBJ1-2; D not resolved. The germline V gene encodes CDR1 MDHEN and CDR2 SYDVKM. Between the trimmed V and J ends, which lost 5 bases and 8 bases, there was a span of 12 bases. The CDR3 sequence is 12 residues long. In nucleotides, the CDR3 is TGTGCCAGCAGTCGCCAGCCCAGCGGCTACACCTTC. Protein product: CASSRQPSGYTF.

The chain has TRBV19 and TRBJ1-5; D unclear. Germline V lookup: CDR1 LNHDA, CDR2 SQIVND (reference sequence). The CDR3 covers 16 residues. The ends were cut back, 0 bases at V and 6 bases at J, with 15 bases in the middle. The CDR3 DNA reads as TGTGCCAGTAGTATAGAGTGGACTGCGTCGAGTCAGCCCCAGCATTTT. It yields the protein CASSIEWTASSQPQHF.

The J gene is TRBJ2-2, the V gene TRBV11-2, with D tentatively TRBD1 or TRBD2 (6 bases each). Germline CDR1 SGHAT, CDR2 FQNNGV. The CDR3 is 15 residues long. V was pared by 5 bases and J by 6 bases, with 16 bases between. In DNA, the CDR3 is TGTGCCAGCAGCCCTGGGGGCGGGGCCGCCGGGGAGCTGTTTTTT. Translating gives CASSPGGGAAGELFF.

The V call is TRBV9, the J call TRBJ1-4; D gene uncertain. Germline CDR1 and CDR2: SGDLS and YYNGEE. CDR3 length: 14 amino acids. Trimming pared 3 bases from V and 8 bases from J, leaving 14 bases between. DNA of the CDR3: TGTGCCAGCAGCGATACGGTCCGGGGAGAAAAACTGTTTTTT. It encodes CASSDTVRGEKLFF.

The CDR3 here is CASRPTGASNQPQHF. CDR3 sequence (DNA): TGTGCCAGCAGACCCACAGGGGCCAGCAATCAGCCCCAGCATTTT. The V gene is TRBV6-5, the J gene TRBJ1-5; 7 nucleotides line up with TRBD1. The junction had 6 bases not matched to a gene; V was cut back by 6 bases and J by 1 base. The CDR3 sequence is 15 residues long. Germline assignment: CDR1 MNHEY and CDR2 SVGAGI.

The V call is TRBV28, the J call TRBJ2-3; possible D gene TRBD2, 5 bases. The CDR3 runs 11 residues. V lost 8 bases to trimming and J lost 5 bases, with 8 bases between them. CDR1 and CDR2 (germline): MDHEN, SYDVKM. Here the CDR3 DNA reads TGTGCCAGCGGGAGTATAGATACGCAGTATTTT. Residues: CASGSIDTQYF. Supplemented by reference TRBV28 and TRBJ2-3, the full variable domain reads DVKVTQSSRYLVKRTGEKVFLECVQDMDHENMFWYRQDPGLGLRLIYFSYDVKMKEKGDIPEGYSVSREKKERFSLILESASTNQTSMYLCASGSIDTQYFGPGTRLTVL.

The V call is TRBV7-3, the J call TRBJ1-1, with 8 bases fitting TRBD1. V lost 5 bases, J lost 6 bases, and 5 bases stayed unmatched. Germline-derived CDR1 and CDR2 are SGHTA and FQGTGA. The CDR3 spans 13 residues. The CDR3, as DNA: TGTGCCAGCAGCACCCAGGGGGCGGCTGAAGCTTTCTTT. Translating gives CASSTQGAAEAFF.

The sample holds one count of this clone. The CDR3 DNA sequence: TGCGCCAGCAGCTTGGGGGAGAATGAGCAGTTCTTC. This encodes CASSLGENEQFF. The rearrangement links TRBV5-1 to TRBJ2-1; the D gene is possibly TRBD2 (5 bases). The CDR3 has 12 amino acids. The V end lost 0 bases, the J end lost 7 bases, and 5 bases lay between the germline ends. CDR1 and CDR2 (germline): SGHRS, YFSETQ. Drawing the rest from reference TRBV5-1 and TRBJ2-1, the complete variable domain is KAGVTQTPRYLIKTRGQQVTLSCSPISGHRSVSWYQQTPGQGLQFLFEYFSETQRNKGNFPGRFSGRQFSNSRSEMNVSTLELGDSALYLCASSLGENEQFFGPGTRLTVL.

This clone was seen once. The chain uses TRBV29-1 and TRBJ1-2; D gene ambiguous. Trimming shortened V by 6 bases and J by 3 bases, and 11 bases separated the two germline ends. CDR1 and CDR2 (germline): SQVTM, ANQGSEA. The CDR3 extends over 12 amino acids. The CDR3 DNA follows: TGCAGCGTCACCATCCATCACTATGGCTACACCTTC. It is translated as CSVTIHHYGYTF.

The rearrangement links TRBV6-5 to TRBJ1-1, with D possibly being TRBD1 (6 bases). The V and J ends lost 6 bases and 0 bases respectively, with 14 bases between them. This CDR3 comprises 15 residues. Germline lookup yields CDR1 MNHEY and CDR2 SVGAGI. CDR3 coding DNA: TGTGCCAGCAGGCCAGGGAGGACAGTGAACACTGAAGCTTTCTTT. This encodes CASRPGRTVNTEAFF.

This clone has only a few counts. The chain employs TRBV11-2 and TRBJ1-1; D gene ambiguous. CDR1 SGHAT and CDR2 FQNNGV come from the germline V gene. The V gene lost 4 bases and the J gene lost 8 bases, with 8 bases spanning the gap. The CDR3 has 11 residues. The CDR3 DNA reads as TGTGCCAGCAGCTCCTACTCCGAAGCTTTCTTT. Its translation is CASSSYSEAFF. Supplemented by reference TRBV11-2 and TRBJ1-1, the full variable domain reads EAGVAQSPRYKIIEKRQSVAFWCNPISGHATLYWYQQILGQGPKLLIQFQNNGVVDDSQLPKDRFSAERLKGVDSTLKIQPAKLEDSAVYLCASSSYSEAFFGQGTRLTVV.